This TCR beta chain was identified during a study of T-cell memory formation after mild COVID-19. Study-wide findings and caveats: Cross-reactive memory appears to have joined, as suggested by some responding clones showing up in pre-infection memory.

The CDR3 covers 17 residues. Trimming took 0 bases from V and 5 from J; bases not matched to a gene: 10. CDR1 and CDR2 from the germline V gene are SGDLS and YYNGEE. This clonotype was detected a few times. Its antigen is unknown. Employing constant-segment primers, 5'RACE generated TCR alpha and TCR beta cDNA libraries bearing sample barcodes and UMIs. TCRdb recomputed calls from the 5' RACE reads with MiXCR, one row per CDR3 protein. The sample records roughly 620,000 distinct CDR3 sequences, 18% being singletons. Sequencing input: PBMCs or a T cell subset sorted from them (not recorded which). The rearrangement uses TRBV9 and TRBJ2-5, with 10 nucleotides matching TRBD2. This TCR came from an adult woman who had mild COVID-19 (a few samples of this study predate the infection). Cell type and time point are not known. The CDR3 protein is CASSVGSRLAGEETQYF. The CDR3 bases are TGTGCCAGCAGCGTAGGATCCCGGCTAGCGGGGGAGGAGACCCAGTACTTC. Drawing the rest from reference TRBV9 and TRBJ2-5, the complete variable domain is DSGVTQTPKHLITATGQRVTLRCSPRSGDLSVYWYQQSLDQGLQFLIQYYNGEERAKGNILERFSAQQFPDLHSELNLSSLELGDSALYFCASSVGSRLAGEETQYFGPGTRLLVL.